This T cell receptor beta chain was observed in a study of T cell responses to AZD1222 COVID-19 vaccine (dated by TCRdb to the early 2020s). In the study overall: TCR sequencing was performed for fewer than 250 trial participants, of whom roughly 200 were given two doses of AZD1222 and some 26 were given two doses of MenACWY control vaccine. Trial participants were enrolled into age subgroups of 18-55, 56-69 and 70-plus years, which contained about 160, 30 and 59 TCR-sequenced participants, respectively. Summary of the overall study and its limitations: Because no samples from the day 14 peak response were available, repertoires could be characterized only after the peak T cell response. Spike-specific TCR breadth and depth rose significantly after two AZD1222 doses compared with day 0 and with MenACWY recipients. The vaccine-associated CD4 TCRs covered the entire spike protein, and the dominant responses fell in regions 160-218 and 743-854. Reportedly, close to half of the unique spike-specific TCRs recognized epitopes lying outside the regions that are mutated in the B.1.351 and B.1.1.7 variants. The 56-69-year group was small, and its depth increase did not reach significance, likely because of low power. Participants were mostly white British and included more females than males, and it was suggested by the authors that clonal diversity may have been underestimated. Conclusions about previously exposed vaccinees are limited because only six or seven AZD1222 recipients were SARS-CoV-2 seropositive at baseline.

According to the study, the label for this sample's time point signals: about 28 days (+/-7) after the second vaccine dose. AZD1222 recipients whose second dose came at about 4 weeks and those whose second dose came at about 12 weeks were combined into one group, since spike-specific TCR depth and breadth did not differ between the two schedules. The vaccinee samples were drawn from two UK trials, COV001 and COV002, one of which was a single-blind randomized controlled phase 2/3 trial testing AZD1222 (ChAdOx1 nCoV-19) in healthy adults. For TCRbeta chain sequencing, PBMC samples from trial participants were taken at day 0 and at day 28 after the second dose. As to this clone: The specificity of this receptor is unknown. No per-base quality is available; no much larger clone lies one base away.

Ends trimmed: V by 2 bases, J by 3 bases; bases unmatched to a gene: 7. Reading from cysteine to phenylalanine, the CDR3 counts 16 amino acids. The retained sequence is limited to the CDR3, 48 bases, with the frame set at the first base. Taken from the germline V gene, the CDR1 and CDR2 loops are MGHRA and YSYEKL. The CDR3 regions of human TCRbeta chains were analyzed by immunosequencing. The original methods were these. TCRs in the repertoires were matched against a reference library of SARS-CoV-2-specific TCRs that had been generated with the MIRA antigen-specificity platform. Breadth was defined as the fraction of unique TCRs that were SARS-CoV-2-associated, and depth was defined as the fraction of total T cells that were SARS-CoV-2-associated. Each spike-specific TCR was assigned to its reactive spike region and to a CD4 or CD8 class using the MIRA data. Log10-transformed breadth and depth values were compared by one-way ANOVA with Sidak's multiple comparisons tests. Drawn from immuneACCESS, this table holds only the in-frame rearrangements with V and J called that TCRdb kept. Clones are partly lost; checked studies trace under half to an unresolved V gene and leave the rest unexplained. V and J calls and clone size come straight from that table; D and trimming were deduced from the DNA. The table for this sample lists approximately 46,000 clones; over 85% of them were counted only once. The ten largest clones add up to 1% to 1.3% of the sample.

Sequences were derived from peripheral blood, sampled 28 days after the second AZD1222 dose. This receptor was taken from an adult who received the AZD1222 COVID-19 vaccine. The V and J genes are TRBV4-1 and TRBJ2-7, with 10 central nucleotides matching TRBD1. The DNA sequence is as follows: TGCGCCAGCAGCCAACTAATCCGGGACAGGGGCTACGAGCAGTACTTC. Its amino acids are CASSQLIRDRGYEQYF.